The clone carrying this T cell receptor beta chain was seen many times. Its specificity is not known. These data belong to a study of T-cell memory formation after mild COVID-19. General study points: Whether second-wave clones peaking at day 37 were SARS-CoV-2 specific went unconfirmed. Some responding clones appeared in pre-infection memory, suggesting cross-reactive memory joined. CM and EM subsets held most contracting CD4+ clones; EMRA held CD8+ ones.

V shed 5 bases and J shed 4 bases, with 6 bases lying between them. Germline V gene sequence: CDR1 MNHEY, CDR2 SVGAGI. The CDR3 totals 12 residues. TCRdb itself ran the 5' RACE reads through MiXCR, one entry per CDR3 protein. The sample holds 300,000 to 400,000 distinct CDR3 sequences, more than 20% seen once. This chain connects TRBV6-5 to TRBJ1-5; no clear D gene. This TCR was sampled from an adult woman who had mild COVID-19 (a few samples of this study predate the infection). Cell type and time point are not known. Sequenced: PBMCs or a T cell subset sorted from them (not recorded which). CDR3 sequence (DNA): TGTGCCAGCAGTGCCGCTAATCAGCCCCAGCATTTT. Translation gives CASSAANQPQHF.